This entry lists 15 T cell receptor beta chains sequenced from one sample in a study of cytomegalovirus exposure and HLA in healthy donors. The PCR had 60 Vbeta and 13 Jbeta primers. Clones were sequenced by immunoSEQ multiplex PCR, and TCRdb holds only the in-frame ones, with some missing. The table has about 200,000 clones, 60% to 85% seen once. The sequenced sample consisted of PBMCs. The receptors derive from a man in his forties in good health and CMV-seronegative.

The CDR3: CASSRDRADYGYTF. The CDR3 coding sequence is TGCGCCAGCAGTAGGGACAGGGCGGACTATGGCTACACCTTC. The chain recombines TRBV10-2 with TRBJ1-2; 9 bases are a match to TRBD1. The CDR3 consists of 14 residues. The V segment lost 5 bases and the J segment 3 bases; nucleotides outside the gene matches: 4. Germline CDR1 is WSHSY and CDR2 is SAAADI.

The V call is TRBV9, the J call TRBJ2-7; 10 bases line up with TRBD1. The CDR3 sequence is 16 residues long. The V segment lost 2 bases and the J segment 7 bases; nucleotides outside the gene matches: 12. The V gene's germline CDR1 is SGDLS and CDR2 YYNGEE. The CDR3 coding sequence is TGTGCCAGCAGCGTTAAAGCCGGGACAGGGGCTGATGAGCAGTACTTC. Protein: CASSVKAGTGADEQYF.

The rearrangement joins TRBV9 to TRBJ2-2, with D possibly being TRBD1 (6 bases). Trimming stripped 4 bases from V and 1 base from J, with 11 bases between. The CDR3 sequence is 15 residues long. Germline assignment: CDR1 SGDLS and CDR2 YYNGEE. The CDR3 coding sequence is TGTGCCAGCAGCAATCGACAGGTGAACACCGGGGAGCTGTTTTTT. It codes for CASSNRQVNTGELFF. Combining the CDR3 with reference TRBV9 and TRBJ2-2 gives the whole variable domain DSGVTQTPKHLITATGQRVTLRCSPRSGDLSVYWYQQSLDQGLQFLIQYYNGEERAKGNILERFSAQQFPDLHSELNLSSLELGDSALYFCASSNRQVNTGELFFGEGSRLTVL.

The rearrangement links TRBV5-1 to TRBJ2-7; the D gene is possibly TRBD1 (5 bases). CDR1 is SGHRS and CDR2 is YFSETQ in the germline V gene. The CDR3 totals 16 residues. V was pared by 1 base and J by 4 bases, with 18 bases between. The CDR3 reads CASSLTGGSLGYEQYF. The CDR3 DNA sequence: TGCGCCAGCAGCTTGACAGGTGGAAGCTTGGGATACGAGCAGTACTTC.

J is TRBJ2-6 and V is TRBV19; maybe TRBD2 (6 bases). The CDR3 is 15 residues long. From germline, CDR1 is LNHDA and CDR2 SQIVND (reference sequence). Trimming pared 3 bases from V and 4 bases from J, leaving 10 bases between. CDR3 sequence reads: CASSIGGAGANVLTF. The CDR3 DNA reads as TGTGCCAGTAGTATCGGCGGGGCCGGGGCCAACGTCCTGACTTTC.

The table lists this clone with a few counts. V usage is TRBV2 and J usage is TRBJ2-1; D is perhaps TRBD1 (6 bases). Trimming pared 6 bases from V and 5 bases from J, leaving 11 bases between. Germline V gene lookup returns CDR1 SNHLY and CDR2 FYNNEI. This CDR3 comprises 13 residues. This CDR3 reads CASRRDTHNEQFF. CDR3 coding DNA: TGTGCCAGCAGACGGGACACCCACAATGAGCAGTTCTTC.

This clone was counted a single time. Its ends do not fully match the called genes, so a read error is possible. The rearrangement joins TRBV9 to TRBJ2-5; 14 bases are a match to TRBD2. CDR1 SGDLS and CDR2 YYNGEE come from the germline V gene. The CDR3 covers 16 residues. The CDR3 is CANSVAGTSGRETQYF. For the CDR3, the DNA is TGTGCCAACAGCGTAGCTGGGACTAGCGGGAGAGAGACCCAGTACTTC.

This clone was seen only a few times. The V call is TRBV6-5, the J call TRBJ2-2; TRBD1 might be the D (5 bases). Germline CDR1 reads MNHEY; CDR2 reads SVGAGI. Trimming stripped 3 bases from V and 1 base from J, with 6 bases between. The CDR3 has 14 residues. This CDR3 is CASSYDRNTGELFF. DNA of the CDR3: TGTGCCAGCAGTTATGACAGGAACACCGGGGAGCTGTTTTTT.

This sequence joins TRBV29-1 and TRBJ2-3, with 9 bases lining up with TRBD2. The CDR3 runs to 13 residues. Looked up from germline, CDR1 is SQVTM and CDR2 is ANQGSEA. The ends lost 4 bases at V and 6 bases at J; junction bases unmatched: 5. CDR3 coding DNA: TGCAGCGTTGGAGCGGGAGGTAGTGATACGCAGTATTTT. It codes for CSVGAGGSDTQYF.

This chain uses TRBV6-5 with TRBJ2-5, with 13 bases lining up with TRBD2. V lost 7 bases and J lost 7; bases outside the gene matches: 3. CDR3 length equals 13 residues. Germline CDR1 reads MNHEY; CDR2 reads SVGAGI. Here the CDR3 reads CASTGTSGATQYF. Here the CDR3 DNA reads TGTGCCAGCACAGGGACTAGCGGGGCGACCCAGTACTTC.

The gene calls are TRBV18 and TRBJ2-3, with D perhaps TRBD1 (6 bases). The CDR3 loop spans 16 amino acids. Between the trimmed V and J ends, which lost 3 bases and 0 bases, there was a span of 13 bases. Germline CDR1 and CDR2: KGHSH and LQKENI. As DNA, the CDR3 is TGTGCCAGCTCACCGGTCTCAGGGGCTAGCACAGATACGCAGTATTTT. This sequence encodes CASSPVSGASTDTQYF.

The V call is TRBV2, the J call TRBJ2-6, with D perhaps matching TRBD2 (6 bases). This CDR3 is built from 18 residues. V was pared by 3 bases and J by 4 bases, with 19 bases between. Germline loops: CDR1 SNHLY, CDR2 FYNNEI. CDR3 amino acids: CASSDHSVRRAGANVLTF. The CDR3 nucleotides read TGTGCCAGCAGTGATCATTCTGTTCGGAGGGCCGGGGCCAACGTCCTGACTTTC.

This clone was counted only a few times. Here the CDR3 reads CASSAGGGSPRDTQYF. CDR3 in DNA: TGTGCCAGCAGCGCGGGGGGAGGATCCCCACGAGATACGCAGTATTTT. This sequence joins TRBV9 and TRBJ2-3, with 7 bases lining up with TRBD2. Germline CDR1 reads SGDLS; CDR2 reads YYNGEE. The CDR3 length is 16 residues. The V segment lost 3 bases and the J segment 5 bases; nucleotides outside the gene matches: 12. The full variable domain, with the rest looked up from reference TRBV9 and TRBJ2-3, is DSGVTQTPKHLITATGQRVTLRCSPRSGDLSVYWYQQSLDQGLQFLIQYYNGEERAKGNILERFSAQQFPDLHSELNLSSLELGDSALYFCASSAGGGSPRDTQYFGPGTRLTVL.

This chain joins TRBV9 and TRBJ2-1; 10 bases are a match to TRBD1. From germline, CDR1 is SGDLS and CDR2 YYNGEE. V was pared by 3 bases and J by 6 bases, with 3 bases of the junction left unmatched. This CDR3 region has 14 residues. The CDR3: CASSAWTGGNEQFF. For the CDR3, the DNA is TGTGCCAGCAGCGCATGGACAGGGGGCAATGAGCAGTTCTTC.

The CDR3: CASSLDRLVVAQYF. The CDR3 bases are TGTGCCAGCAGCTTAGATAGACTAGTGGTAGCGCAGTATTTT. V gene TRBV7-6 combines with J gene TRBJ2-3; tentatively, D is TRBD2 (6 bases). Per the germline V gene, CDR1 is SGHVS and CDR2 is FNYEAQ. This CDR3 is 14 amino acids long. V gave up 1 base and J gave up 10 bases, with 15 bases separating them.